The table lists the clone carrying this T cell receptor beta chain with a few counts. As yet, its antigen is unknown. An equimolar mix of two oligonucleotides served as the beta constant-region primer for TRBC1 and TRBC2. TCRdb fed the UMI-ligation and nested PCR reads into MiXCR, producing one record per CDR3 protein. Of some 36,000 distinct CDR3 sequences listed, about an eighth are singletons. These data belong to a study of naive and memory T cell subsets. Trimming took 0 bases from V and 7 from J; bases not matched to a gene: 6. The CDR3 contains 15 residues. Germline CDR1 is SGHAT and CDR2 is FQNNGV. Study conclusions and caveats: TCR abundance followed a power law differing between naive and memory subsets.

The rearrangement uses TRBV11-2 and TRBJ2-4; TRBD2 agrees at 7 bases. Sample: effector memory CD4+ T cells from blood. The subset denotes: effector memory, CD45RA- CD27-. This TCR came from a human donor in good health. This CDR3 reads CASSLDPGGGNIQYF. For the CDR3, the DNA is TGTGCCAGCAGCTTAGATCCGGGGGGTGGGAACATTCAGTACTTC.